This entry lists 29 T cell receptor beta chains sequenced from one sample in a study of shared T cell receptors in the human thymus. This table comes from immunoSEQ multiplex PCR, and its TCRdb copy is limited to in-frame clones, with some not included. Among 720,000 or so clones, 70% to 90% were seen once, and the ten largest hold 0.0095% to 0.013%. This sample was shared with a second study, whose subject was human thymus T cells.

The sample consisted of thymocytes. These receptors were taken from a girl in the first two years of life with a congenital heart defect.

Details on this clone: This CDR3 fails to terminate in the conserved phenylalanine or tryptophan, so it likely reflects a read error. The gene calls are TRBV9 and TRBJ1-2; no clear D. The CDR3 runs 14 residues. V dropped 0 bases and J dropped 4 bases, with 10 bases sitting between them. CDR1 is SGDLS and CDR2 is YYNGEE in the germline V gene. CDR3 in amino acids: CASSVASVGYGYTL. For the CDR3, the DNA is TGTGCCAGCAGCGTAGCAAGCGTAGGCTATGGCTACACCCTC.

V gene TRBV23-1 combines with J gene TRBJ1-1; TRBD1 matches 8 bases. TRBV23-1 is identified as an open reading frame with a role that is uncertain. The CDR3 length is 17 residues. Trimming cost V 7 bases and J 3 bases; bases outside gene matches: 16. CDR3 in amino acids: CASTFGTGLTEDTEAFF. CDR3 DNA: TGCGCCAGCACCTTCGGGACAGGCCTCACAGAGGACACTGAAGCTTTCTTT.

The V and J genes are TRBV6-1 and TRBJ1-6, with 7 bases that match TRBD1. Trimming cost V 3 bases and J 4 bases; bases outside gene matches: 15. The CDR3 runs to 19 residues. Germline V gene lookup returns CDR1 MNHNS and CDR2 SASEGT. CDR3 DNA: TGTGCCAGCAGTGACGACAGGGACGACCCCTTTGAATATAATTCACCCCTCCACTTT. It is translated as CASSDDRDDPFEYNSPLHF.

CDR3 in DNA: TGCGCCAGCAGACCCATCCGGGTCACCACCGGGGAGCTGTTTTTT. Residues: CASRPIRVTTGELFF. This chain uses TRBV5-1 with TRBJ2-2; D not certain. CDR3 length: 15 amino acids. Germline V gene sequence: CDR1 SGHRS, CDR2 YFSETQ. V was pared by 5 bases and J by 4 bases, with 15 bases between.

This chain connects TRBV10-3 to TRBJ1-3; D is undetermined. CDR1 and CDR2 from the germline V gene are ENHRY and SYGVKD. The CDR3 is 13 amino acids. Trimming took off 9 bases at V and 2 bases at J, with 11 bases between the two ends. Here the CDR3 reads CAIFLETGNTIYF. CDR3 coding DNA: TGTGCCATTTTCCTTGAGACTGGAAACACCATATATTTT.

V is TRBV14 and J is TRBJ1-2; TRBD1 matches at 7 bases. This CDR3 is built from 15 residues. CDR1 is SGHDN, CDR2 FVKESK, per germline. After removal of 3 bases from V and 1 base from J, the junction contained 5 bases not matched to a gene. The CDR3 DNA follows: TGTGCCAGCAGCCAGGACAGGCTAATTAACTATGGCTACACCTTC. This encodes CASSQDRLINYGYTF.

This chain uses TRBV13 with TRBJ1-2, with a weak D call TRBD1 (6 bases). The CDR3 length is 14 residues. CDR1 PRHDT and CDR2 FYEKMQ come from the germline V gene (reference sequence). The V end lost 4 bases, the J end lost 5 bases, and 14 bases lay between the germline ends. The CDR3 region has the DNA TGTGCCAGCAGCTGGAAAGGACAGCTTTATGGCTACACCTTC. Protein product: CASSWKGQLYGYTF.

V and J are TRBV5-1 and TRBJ2-4; TRBD1 matches 7 bases. CDR3 size: 17 residues. Per the germline V gene, CDR1 is SGHRS and CDR2 is YFSETQ. The J segment lost 0 bases and the V segment lost 0 bases, leaving 6 bases of the junction unmatched. CDR3 in amino acids: CASSLEGTEIAKNIQYF. Written as DNA, the CDR3 is TGCGCCAGCAGCTTGGAAGGGACAGAGATAGCCAAAAACATTCAGTACTTC.

The rearrangement uses TRBV28 and TRBJ1-5; the D gene is possibly TRBD1 (5 bases). The CDR3 length is 15 residues. In germline, CDR1 is MDHEN, CDR2 SYDVKM. V lost 6 bases, J lost 1 base, and 13 bases lay in between. As DNA, the CDR3 is TGTGCCAGCAGCCGGGGGGGGATAAGCAATCAGCCCCAGCATTTT. Its protein is CASSRGGISNQPQHF.

This chain joins TRBV7-9 and TRBJ1-6; 9 bases line up with TRBD1. CDR1 is SEHNR and CDR2 is FQNEAQ in the germline V gene (reference sequence). The CDR3 extends over 18 amino acids. Losses at the gene ends were 3 bases for V and 4 bases for J; bases not matched to a gene: 10. In DNA, the CDR3 is TGTGCCAGCAGCTTCAGGGACAGGGCCCTTAAATATAATTCACCCCTCCACTTT. Amino acid sequence: CASSFRDRALKYNSPLHF.

The chain is built from TRBV2 and TRBJ1-2; perhaps TRBD1 as D (5 bases). CDR3 length: 14 residues. Trimming removed 2 bases from V and 3 bases from J, with 10 bases in between. Per germline, CDR1 SNHLY and CDR2 FYNNEI. CDR3 sequence: CASSEWGRDYGYTF. In nucleotides, the CDR3 is TGTGCCAGCAGTGAATGGGGCAGGGACTATGGCTACACCTTC. The full variable domain, completed using reference TRBV2 and TRBJ1-2, is EPEVTQTPSHQVTQMGQEVILRCVPISNHLYFYWYRQILGQKVEFLVSFYNNEISEKSEIFDDQFSVERPDGSNFTLKIRSTKLEDSAMYFCASSEWGRDYGYTFGSGTRLTVV.

The chain employs TRBV5-1 and TRBJ1-5, with a tentative D call TRBD1 (5 bases). The CDR3 spans 14 residues. The V and J ends lost 1 base and 5 bases respectively, with 10 bases between them. The germline V gene encodes CDR1 SGHRS and CDR2 YFSETQ. The CDR3 region is CASSLTGRDQPQHF. CDR3 nucleotides: TGCGCCAGCAGCTTGACAGGAAGGGATCAGCCCCAGCATTTT.

The V gene is TRBV25-1, the J gene TRBJ1-6; 7 bases agree with TRBD1. The V and J ends lost 2 bases and 12 bases, in that order; junction bases with no gene match: 19. The CDR3 sequence is 18 residues long. The germline V gene encodes CDR1 MGHDK and CDR2 SYGVNS. CDR3 residues: CASSERRQGNPWLVPLHF. In nucleotides, the CDR3 is TGTGCCAGCAGTGAAAGGCGACAGGGCAACCCGTGGCTAGTACCCCTCCACTTT.

The chain carries TRBV20-1 and TRBJ1-2; a possible D gene is TRBD1 (6 bases). The germline V gene has CDR1 DFQATT and CDR2 SNEGSKA (reference sequence). The CDR3 is 8 residues long. V lost 8 bases and J 8 bases, leaving 6 bases between the germline ends. CDR3 DNA sequence: TGCAGTACAGGGGGCTACACCTTC. It yields the protein CSTGGYTF.

The rearrangement joins TRBV6-4 to TRBJ1-5; D is uncertain. This CDR3 is built from 13 residues. The germline CDR1 and CDR2 sequences are MRHNA and SNTAGT. Trimming removed 6 bases at V and 1 base at J, with 7 bases between. The CDR3 sequence is CASRRGSNQPQHF. The DNA for the CDR3 is TGTGCCAGCAGGCGGGGAAGCAATCAGCCCCAGCATTTT.

The chain employs TRBV30 and TRBJ2-7; 7 positions match TRBD1. Trimming removed 3 bases from V and 2 bases from J; junction bases left unmatched: 19. CDR3 length equals 18 residues. Germline CDR1 and CDR2: GTSNPN and SVGIG (reference sequence). CDR3 sequence (DNA): TGTGCCTGGAGATTCCTCCGGGACAGCAAATCCCCCACCTACGAGCAGTACTTC. Translation: CAWRFLRDSKSPTYEQYF.

The genes are TRBV5-6 and TRBJ1-5, with TRBD1 matching 7 bases. The CDR3 is made up of 16 amino acids. Germline V lookup: CDR1 SGHDT, CDR2 YYEEEE. V trimming: 7 bases; J trimming: 9 bases; junction bases outside the gene matches: 19. CDR3 sequence: CASAQMGQKFLPPQHF. CDR3 DNA: TGTGCCAGCGCACAGATGGGACAGAAATTTTTACCGCCCCAGCATTTT.

The gene calls are TRBV12-5 and TRBJ2-5; no definite D call. Trimming pared 2 bases from V and 0 bases from J, leaving 10 bases between. Germline CDR1 reads LGHNT; CDR2 reads FRNRAP. The CDR3 contains 15 residues. Written as DNA, the CDR3 is TGTGCTAGTGGTTTGTGGGCCGCCGACCAAGAGACCCAGTACTTC. Translating gives CASGLWAADQETQYF.

This clone was counted a single time. V gene TRBV5-6 combines with J gene TRBJ1-5; 8 bases map to TRBD1. The CDR3 is 14 amino acids. Losses at the gene ends were 4 bases for V and 3 bases for J; bases not matched to a gene: 3. The germline V gene has CDR1 SGHDT and CDR2 YYEEEE. The CDR3 sequence: CASSMTGVNQPQHF. The DNA for the CDR3 is TGTGCCAGCAGCATGACAGGGGTCAATCAGCCCCAGCATTTT.

V and J are TRBV7-8 and TRBJ2-6, with 8 nucleotides matching TRBD1. Germline CDR1 is SGHVS and CDR2 is FQNEAQ. V dropped 1 base and J dropped 4; count of bases not matched to a gene: 18. CDR3 length: 21 residues. For the CDR3, the DNA is TGTGCCAGCAGCTTAGACCCTTGCAGGGGGCGTTGGGCTGAAGGGGCCAACGTCCTGACTTTC. It is translated as CASSLDPCRGRWAEGANVLTF.

There are a few counts of this clone. The chain uses TRBV28 and TRBJ1-1; D gene unclear. Trimming removed 7 bases at V and 0 bases at J, with 15 bases between. Per the germline V gene, CDR1 is MDHEN and CDR2 is SYDVKM. The CDR3 runs to 15 residues. The CDR3 bases are TGTGCCAGCATTGGAGAGGGTGGGATGAACACTGAAGCTTTCTTT. Protein: CASIGEGGMNTEAFF.

This rearrangement joins TRBV9 to TRBJ2-2, with 7 bases matching TRBD2. Germline V gives CDR1 SGDLS, CDR2 YYNGEE. With V trimmed by 4 bases and J by 8 bases, 11 bases remained unmatched. The CDR3 has 15 amino acids. CDR3 nucleotide sequence: TGTGCCAGCAGCCCACAGTTCGGGGGGAAGGGGGAGCTGTTTTTT. Protein: CASSPQFGGKGELFF. Drawing the rest from reference TRBV9 and TRBJ2-2, the complete variable domain is DSGVTQTPKHLITATGQRVTLRCSPRSGDLSVYWYQQSLDQGLQFLIQYYNGEERAKGNILERFSAQQFPDLHSELNLSSLELGDSALYFCASSPQFGGKGELFFGEGSRLTVL.

The chain joins TRBV28 to TRBJ2-7; D is perhaps TRBD1 (6 bases). Trimming removed 2 bases from V and 0 bases from J, with 26 bases in between. The CDR3 length is 20 residues. Germline CDR1 is MDHEN and CDR2 is SYDVKM. CDR3 in amino acids: CASSLVLRGLGAPSSYEQYF. In nucleotides, the CDR3 is TGTGCCAGCAGTTTAGTCTTGCGCGGGCTGGGGGCTCCTAGCTCCTACGAGCAGTACTTC.

CDR3 coding DNA: TGTGCCATCAGCGAAAACAGGGACAATCAGCCCCAGCATTTT. It translates to CAISENRDNQPQHF. V and J are TRBV10-3 and TRBJ1-5, with D tentatively TRBD1 (6 bases). The germline V and J ends were trimmed by 6 bases and 3 bases, with 12 bases remaining between them. Germline V gives CDR1 ENHRY, CDR2 SYGVKD. This CDR3 spans 14 amino acids.

The V and J genes are TRBV7-3 and TRBJ2-5, with 7 bases lining up with TRBD1. The CDR3 sequence is 15 residues long. V gave up 5 bases and J gave up 1 base; unmatched junction bases: 7. The germline gives CDR1 SGHTA, CDR2 FQGTGA. The CDR3 loop is CASSPNGDSQETQYF. The CDR3 nucleotides read TGTGCCAGCAGCCCGAATGGGGACAGCCAAGAGACCCAGTACTTC.

The V call is TRBV6-1, the J call TRBJ1-2; 7 nucleotides line up with TRBD1. The germline gives CDR1 MNHNS, CDR2 SASEGT. The V gene end was trimmed by 5 bases and the J gene end by 3 bases; junction bases not matched to a gene: 3. The CDR3 has 13 amino acids. The CDR3 nucleotides are TGTGCCAGCAGTAAACAGGGGTACTATGGCTACACCTTC. This gives the protein CASSKQGYYGYTF.

This clone was recorded once. CDR3 protein: CASSFNERTSGVITDTQYF. The CDR3 DNA is TGTGCCAGCAGTTTTAACGAGAGGACTAGCGGGGTGATCACAGATACGCAGTATTTT. V is TRBV28 and J is TRBJ2-3; TRBD2 matches 12 bases. V lost 3 bases to trimming and J lost 2 bases; unmatched junction nucleotides: 12. Germline V lookup: CDR1 MDHEN, CDR2 SYDVKM. CDR3 length: 19 residues.

The CDR3 DNA follows: TGCGCCAGCAGCTTGGCCTTCCGGGACAGGCGAAACACCGGGGAGCTGTTTTTT. Translated: CASSLAFRDRRNTGELFF. The V and J genes are TRBV5-1 and TRBJ2-2, with 8 bases matching TRBD1. J lost 2 bases, V lost 0 bases, and 9 bases had no gene match. There are 18 residues in the CDR3. CDR1 and CDR2 (germline): SGHRS, YFSETQ.

This clone has a handful of counts. The chain links TRBV6-1 to TRBJ1-5, with D possibly TRBD1 on 5 matching bases. Germline V gene data show CDR1 as MNHNS and CDR2 as SASEGT. Trimming cost V 4 bases and J 1 base, with 17 bases left between them. This CDR3 spans 17 amino acids. The DNA for the CDR3 is TGTGCCAGCAGTGCCGGCCGGTGGGGGGAAAGCAATCAGCCCCAGCATTTT. This translates into CASSAGRWGESNQPQHF.